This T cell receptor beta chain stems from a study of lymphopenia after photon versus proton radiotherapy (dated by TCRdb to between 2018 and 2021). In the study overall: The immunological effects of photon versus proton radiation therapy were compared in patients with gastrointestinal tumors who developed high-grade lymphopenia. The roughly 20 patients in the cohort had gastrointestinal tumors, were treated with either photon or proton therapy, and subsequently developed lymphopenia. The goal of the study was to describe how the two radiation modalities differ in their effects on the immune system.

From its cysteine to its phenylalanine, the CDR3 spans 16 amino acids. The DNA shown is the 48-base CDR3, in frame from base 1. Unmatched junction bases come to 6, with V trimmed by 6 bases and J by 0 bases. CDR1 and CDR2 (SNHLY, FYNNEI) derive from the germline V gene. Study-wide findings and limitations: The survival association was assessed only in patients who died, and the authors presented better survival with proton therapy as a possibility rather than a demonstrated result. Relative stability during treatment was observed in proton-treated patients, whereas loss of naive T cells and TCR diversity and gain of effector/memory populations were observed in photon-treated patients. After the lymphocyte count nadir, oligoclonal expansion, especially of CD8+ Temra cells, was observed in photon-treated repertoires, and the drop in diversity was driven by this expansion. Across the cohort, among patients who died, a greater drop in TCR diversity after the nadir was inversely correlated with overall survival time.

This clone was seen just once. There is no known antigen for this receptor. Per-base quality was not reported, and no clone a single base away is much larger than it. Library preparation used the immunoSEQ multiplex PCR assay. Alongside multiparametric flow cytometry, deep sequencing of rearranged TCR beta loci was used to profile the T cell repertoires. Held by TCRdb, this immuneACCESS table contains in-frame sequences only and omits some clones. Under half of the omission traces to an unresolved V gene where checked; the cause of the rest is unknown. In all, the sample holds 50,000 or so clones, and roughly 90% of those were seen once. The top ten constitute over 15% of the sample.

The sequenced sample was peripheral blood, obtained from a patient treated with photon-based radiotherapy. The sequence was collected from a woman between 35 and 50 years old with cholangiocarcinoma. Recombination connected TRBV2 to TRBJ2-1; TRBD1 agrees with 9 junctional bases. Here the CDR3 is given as CASSADRGGSYNEQFF. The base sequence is TGTGCCAGCAGCGCTGACAGGGGGGGCTCCTACAATGAGCAGTTCTTC.